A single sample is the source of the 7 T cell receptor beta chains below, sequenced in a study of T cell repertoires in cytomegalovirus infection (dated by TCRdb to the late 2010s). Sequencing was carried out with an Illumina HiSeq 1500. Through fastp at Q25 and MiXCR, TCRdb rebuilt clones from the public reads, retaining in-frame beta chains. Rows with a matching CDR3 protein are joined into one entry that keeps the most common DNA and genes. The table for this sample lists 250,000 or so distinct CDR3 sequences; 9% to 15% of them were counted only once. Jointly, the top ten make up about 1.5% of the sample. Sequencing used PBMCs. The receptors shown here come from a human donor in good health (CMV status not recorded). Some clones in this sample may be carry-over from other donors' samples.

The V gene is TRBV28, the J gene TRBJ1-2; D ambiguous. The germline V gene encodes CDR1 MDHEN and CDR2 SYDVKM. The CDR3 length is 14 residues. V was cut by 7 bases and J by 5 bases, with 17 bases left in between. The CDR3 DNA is TGTGCCAGCACCTTCCGGAGTCGGGGATATGGCTACACCTTC. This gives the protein CASTFRSRGYGYTF.

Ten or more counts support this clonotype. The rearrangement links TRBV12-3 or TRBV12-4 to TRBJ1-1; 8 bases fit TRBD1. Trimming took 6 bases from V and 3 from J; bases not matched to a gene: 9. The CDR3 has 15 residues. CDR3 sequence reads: CASRRDRHSHTEAFF. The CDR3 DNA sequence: TGTGCCAGCAGAAGGGACAGGCATTCCCACACTGAAGCTTTCTTT.

CDR3 protein: CASSFLAGAGEQYF. CDR3 sequence (DNA): TGCGCCAGCAGCTTCCTAGCGGGGGCCGGGGAGCAGTACTTC. The rearrangement joins TRBV5-1 to TRBJ2-7, with 10 bases lining up with TRBD2. V dropped 2 bases and J dropped 7; count of bases not matched to a gene: 6. The CDR3 extends over 14 amino acids. CDR1 SGHRS and CDR2 YFSETQ come from the germline V gene.

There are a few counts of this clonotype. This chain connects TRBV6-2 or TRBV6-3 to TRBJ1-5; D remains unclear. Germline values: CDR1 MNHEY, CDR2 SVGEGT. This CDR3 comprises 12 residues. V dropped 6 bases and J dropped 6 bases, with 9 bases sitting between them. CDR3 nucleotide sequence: TGTGCCAGCAGCCCGAGAAGTCAGCCCCAGCATTTT. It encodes CASSPRSQPQHF.

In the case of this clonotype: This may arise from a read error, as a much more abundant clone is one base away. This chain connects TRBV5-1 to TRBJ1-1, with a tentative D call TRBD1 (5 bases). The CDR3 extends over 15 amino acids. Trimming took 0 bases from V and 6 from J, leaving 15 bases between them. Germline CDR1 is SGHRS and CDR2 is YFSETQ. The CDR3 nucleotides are TGCGCCAGCAGCTTGGCCGGGCAGGGAGGAGCTGAAGCTTTCTTT. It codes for CASSLAGQGGAEAFF.

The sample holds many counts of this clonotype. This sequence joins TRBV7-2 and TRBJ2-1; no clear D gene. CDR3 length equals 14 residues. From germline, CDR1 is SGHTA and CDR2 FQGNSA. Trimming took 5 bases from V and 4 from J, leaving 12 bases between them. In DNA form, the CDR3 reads TGTGCCAGCAGCAGTCCGGACCCTTACAATGAGCAGTTCTTC. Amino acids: CASSSPDPYNEQFF.

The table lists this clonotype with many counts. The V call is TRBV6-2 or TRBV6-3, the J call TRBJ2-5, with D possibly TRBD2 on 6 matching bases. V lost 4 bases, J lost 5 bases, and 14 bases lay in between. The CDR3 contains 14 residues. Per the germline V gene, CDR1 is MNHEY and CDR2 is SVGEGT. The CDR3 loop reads CASSSGTPTETQYF. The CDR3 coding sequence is TGTGCCAGCAGTTCCGGGACTCCGACCGAGACCCAGTACTTC.